This T cell receptor beta chain was obtained from a study of cytotoxic CD8 clonotypes in ibrutinib-treated CLL. TCRdb's table, derived via immunoSEQ multiplex PCR, lists solely in-frame clones and lacks some. The sample includes 250,000 to 350,000 clones, roughly four fifths of them seen just once. Germline V gene data show CDR1 as SQVTM and CDR2 as ANQGSEA. The length of the CDR3 is 11 residues. Trimming removed 5 bases from V and 2 bases from J, with 6 bases in between. The receptor was derived from a human donor with chronic lymphocytic leukemia. The rearrangement joins TRBV29-1 to TRBJ1-1; D uncertain. The input for sequencing was PBMCs, taken at disease progression, from a patient treated with ibrutinib. The CDR3, as DNA: TGCAGCGTTCGAAGAAACACTGAAGCTTTCTTT. This sequence encodes CSVRRNTEAFF.